This T cell receptor (beta chain) is from a study of tissue T cells after allogeneic stem cell transplantation. The ends were cut back, 0 bases at V and 6 bases at J, with 9 bases in the middle. The germline gives CDR1 LGHNA, CDR2 YSYQKL. CDR3 length equals 13 residues. About this clone: All gene names here are mouse names. The read terminates 1 residue ahead of where the CDR3 ends, so the germline J gene completes it.

Libraries were prepared by immunoSEQ multiplex PCR; TCRdb keeps only in-frame clonotypes and omits some of them. The repertoire consists of tens of thousands of clones, with about three quarters occurring once and the leading ten covering around 0.5%. The clonotype comes from a pool of C57BL/6 mice in good health. The sample taken for sequencing was sorted cells pooled from one or two spleens. The gene calls are TRBV2 and TRBJ2-7; weak D call: TRBD2 (6 bases). The CDR3 region is CASSQDAGAEQYF. The DNA read from the CDR3 is TGTGCCAGCAGCCAAGATGCTGGGGCTGAACAGTAC.